This T cell receptor (beta chain) was found in a study of blood T cell repertoires in COVID-19. About the study: From T cells, B-cell-depleted T cells, or PBMCs came the material, which was cDNA or gDNA.

Some clones are missing from TCRdb's copy, which holds only in-frame ones; the method was immunoSEQ multiplex PCR. The repertoire holds approximately 200,000 clones, with around 84% as singletons. Germline-derived CDR1 and CDR2 are SGHRS and YFSETQ. The V segment lost 6 bases and the J segment 0 bases; nucleotides outside the gene matches: 5. This CDR3 is 15 amino acids long. The sequenced sample was peripheral blood. The J gene is TRBJ1-5, the V gene TRBV5-1, with 8 bases that match TRBD1. This TCR was sampled from a man aged 35 to 55 with acute or convalescent COVID-19. The CDR3: CASTLTGGSNQPQHF. For the CDR3, the DNA is TGCGCCAGCACCCTAACAGGGGGTAGCAATCAGCCCCAGCATTTT.